Described below is a single T cell receptor (beta chain) sequence and its context. Its antigen is undetermined. The data stem from a study of cytomegalovirus exposure and HLA in healthy donors. Study outcomes and limitations: CMV serostatus stood as the only immune exposure information on hand. Many donors carried some public TCRs, although rarity characterized most TCR sequences. Among CMV-associated TCR beta chains, most appeared HLA-restricted in a later analysis.

The PCR made use of 60 Vbeta and 13 Jbeta primers. TCRdb keeps only in-frame clones here, not all; method: immunoSEQ multiplex PCR. The sample records some 150,000 clones, more than 75% being singletons. The sample taken for sequencing was PBMCs. This sequence originates from a woman in her 50s in good health and CMV-seropositive.

CDR3 DNA sequence: TGTGCCAGCAGCTTATCGGCTAGCGGGAGCTACGAGCAGTACTTC. Its protein product is CASSLSASGSYEQYF. The V and J genes are TRBV7-9 and TRBJ2-7, with TRBD2 matching 10 bases. With V trimmed by 2 bases and J by 3 bases, 4 bases remained unmatched. Germline V gene lookup returns CDR1 SEHNR and CDR2 FQNEAQ (reference sequence). The CDR3 length is 15 residues.